Given below is one TCR beta chain in context. The antigen is not known. The V gene's germline CDR1 is LGHNA and CDR2 YSLEER. After removal of 3 bases from V and 0 bases from J, the junction contained 4 bases not matched to a gene. CDR3 length equals 15 residues. The data were obtained in a study of OX40 agonist ivuxolimab in advanced cancers. About the study: Dose-escalation subjects each had hepatocellular carcinoma, melanoma, renal cell or head and neck cancer. Study-level findings and limits: The average count of expanded clones was higher among CD8+ T cells than among CD4+.

Using immunoSEQ multiplex PCR, the repertoire was profiled, and TCRdb retains in-frame clones only, with some absent. The table lists 90,000 to 100,000 clones, about 96% of them singletons. This TCR derives from an adult with an advanced solid tumor such as melanoma, head and neck, liver or kidney cancer. Specimen: CD4+ or CD8+ T cells sorted from blood, collected in a trial of the OX40 agonist ivuxolimab. V usage is TRBV4-3 and J usage is TRBJ1-1; 7 nucleotides agree with TRBD1. CDR3 bases: TGCGCCAGCAGCCAGTCGGGACAGTTGAACACTGAAGCTTTCTTT. Its protein product is CASSQSGQLNTEAFF.